This T cell receptor beta chain appears in the sequencing data of a study of Ad26.COV2.S vaccination and SARS-CoV-2 variants. Whole-study context: The authors gave Ad26.COV2.S intramuscularly, either once or twice 56 days apart.

As for treatment: around 19 received Ad26.COV2.S at low or high dose, single or two shots; about 5 received placebo; per-sample allocation not given. Collection of the samples took place on day 63 after the first injection of vaccine or placebo. Measured with immunoSEQ multiplex PCR; TCRdb has only the in-frame clones, and not every one. Here the sample spans about 320,000 clones, around four fifths being singletons. CDR1 and CDR2 from the germline V gene are SNHLY and FYNNEI. The CDR3 contains 16 residues. J gave up 8 bases and V 4 bases, and 12 bases lay outside the gene matches. This sequence joins TRBV2 and TRBJ2-2; 8 bases line up with TRBD1. This material consisted of peripheral blood, taken in a trial of Ad26.COV2.S vaccine versus placebo. This TCR was recovered from a person between 18 and 59 years old who received the Ad26.COV2.S COVID-19 vaccine or a placebo. In DNA, the CDR3 is TGTGCCAGCAGTGGCCTCGGACAGGGTCTGGTTGGGGAGCTGTTTTTT. Translation gives CASSGLGQGLVGELFF.